The clone carrying this T cell receptor (beta chain) was found a few times. Its antigen is not known. Repertoires were generated with immunoSEQ multiplex PCR, while TCRdb's copy carries only in-frame clones and drops some. The sample carries about 73,000 clones, just under 90% recorded once. This sample was included in a study of OX40 agonist ivuxolimab in advanced cancers. Study information: Patients were infused with ivuxolimab every 2 weeks at 0.01 to 10 mg/kg.

Germline V CDR1 and CDR2: SGHRS, YFSETQ. V was clipped by 4 bases and J by 12 bases; unmatched bases: 8. This CDR3 is built from 12 residues. Study-wide results and caveats: Among the nonresponders, some also had low normalized T-cell clonal expansion. Circulating CD4+ and CD8+ T cells showed clonal expansion by week 6 at 0.1 to 3.0 mg/kg.

The source material was CD4+ or CD8+ T cells sorted from blood, sampled in a trial of the OX40 agonist ivuxolimab. The sequence derives from an adult with an advanced solid tumor such as melanoma, head and neck, liver or kidney cancer. The chain employs TRBV5-1 and TRBJ1-1; 8 nucleotides agree with TRBD1. The CDR3: CASSKDRVVTFF. The CDR3 nucleotides read TGCGCCAGCAGCAAGGACAGGGTGGTGACTTTCTTT.